The present T cell receptor beta chain was sequenced within a study of relationships among human T cell subsets. CDR1 is LGHNT, CDR2 FRNRAP, per germline. The ends were cut back, 0 bases at V and 7 bases at J, with 19 bases in the middle. The CDR3 consists of 17 residues. Semiquantitative ARM-PCR amplified T cell receptor alpha and beta CDR3 regions from mRNA. In ARM-PCR, communal superprimers followed tagged nested gene-specific primers for exponential amplification. MiXCR was run by TCRdb on the multiplex PCR reads, yielding one entry per CDR3 protein. The sample lists about 4,700 distinct CDR3 sequences; about 77% were seen once.

The gene calls are TRBV12-5 and TRBJ1-3, with D possibly matching TRBD1 (6 bases). Sequenced: total T cells sorted from blood. This receptor was taken from a middle-aged man in good health. CDR3 nucleotides: TGTGCTAGTGGTTTGGTACTTAAAGGGGGTAGCAGGAACACCATATATTTT. Translation: CASGLVLKGGSRNTIYF.